The rows below give T cell receptor beta chains drawn from one sample of a study of T cells after yellow fever vaccination. TCRdb independently ran MiXCR on the 5' RACE reads; one entry per CDR3 protein. The sample shows some 320,000 distinct CDR3 sequences, about 9.5% of them seen only once. The material was PBMCs, obtained on the day of the first yellow fever vaccination. These receptors were collected from a man aged 18 to 29 who received the YFV17D yellow fever vaccine. Both conserved end residues are part of each CDR3. Fields, in order: J gene, V gene, CDR3 protein.

J: TRBJ2-2; V: TRBV6-2/TRBV6-3; CDR3: CASSYSHLELFF
J: TRBJ1-6; V: TRBV4-3; CDR3: CASRRTQGSESPLHF
J: TRBJ2-3; V: TRBV5-1; CDR3: CASSIPTGGDTQYF
J: TRBJ2-5; V: TRBV12-3/TRBV12-4; CDR3: CASSHTYRDRETQYF
J: TRBJ2-1; V: TRBV7-2; CDR3: CASSLSPAKQEQFF
J: TRBJ1-4; V: TRBV4-3; CDR3: CASSQESPSKGPIMRKLFF
J: TRBJ1-5; V: TRBV7-9; CDR3: CASSRVSGGASNQPQHF
J: TRBJ2-5; V: TRBV7-2; CDR3: CASSAIGGGETQYF
J: TRBJ1-2; V: TRBV20-1; CDR3: CSARDLGAYTGYTF
J: TRBJ2-3; V: TRBV5-1; CDR3: CASSWTGVASTDTQYF
J: TRBJ1-2; V: TRBV7-9; CDR3: CASSLDPGQGTNYGYTF
J: TRBJ2-4; V: TRBV11-2; CDR3: CASSLDRQGIQYF
J: TRBJ1-4; V: TRBV4-3; CDR3: CASSQEGVTNEKLFF
J: TRBJ2-5; V: TRBV23-1; CDR3: CARTNPNRQGNQETQYF
J: TRBJ1-1; V: TRBV5-6; CDR3: CASSLGGGRDTEAFF
J: TRBJ2-5; V: TRBV21-1; CDR3: CASAIHLGTQETQYF
J: TRBJ2-5; V: TRBV20-1; CDR3: CSARSQGGQETQYF
J: TRBJ1-6; V: TRBV2; CDR3: CASSHRDSPLHF
J: TRBJ2-1; V: TRBV27; CDR3: CASRSGGTVLFF
J: TRBJ2-1; V: TRBV7-2; CDR3: CASSFQSGGAVVNEQFF
J: TRBJ1-1; V: TRBV6-5; CDR3: CASSYSTTLGFEAFF
J: TRBJ2-3; V: TRBV5-6; CDR3: CASSLLASGDTDTQYF
J: TRBJ1-5; V: TRBV6-2/TRBV6-3; CDR3: CASRNRVLNQPQHF
J: TRBJ2-7; V: TRBV11-2; CDR3: CASSLAGVDEQYF
J: TRBJ2-5; V: TRBV5-4; CDR3: CASSLPAAGVETQYF
J: TRBJ2-1; V: TRBV6-6; CDR3: CASSVDDEQFF
J: TRBJ2-3; V: TRBV14; CDR3: CASSQGDVIDTQYF
J: TRBJ1-6; V: TRBV4-1; CDR3: CASSPTPVNSPLHF
J: TRBJ2-3; V: TRBV29-1; CDR3: CSVEAWELVSTDTQYF
J: TRBJ1-5; V: TRBV27; CDR3: CASSRQGPLGNQPQHF
J: TRBJ1-1; V: TRBV7-2; CDR3: CASSLAYDRGEAFF
J: TRBJ2-5; V: TRBV7-9; CDR3: CASSLRDRFDQETQYF
J: TRBJ1-2; V: TRBV20-1; CDR3: CSATALVYGYTF
J: TRBJ1-1; V: TRBV5-1; CDR3: CASSFYLGGGDTEAFF
J: TRBJ1-2; V: TRBV30; CDR3: CAWSADRVYGYTF
J: TRBJ2-5; V: TRBV11-3; CDR3: CASSLDLAKQETQYF
J: TRBJ1-5; V: TRBV7-9; CDR3: CASSLADNQPQHF
J: TRBJ2-2; V: TRBV12-3/TRBV12-4; CDR3: CASSPRTGITGELFF
J: TRBJ2-7; V: TRBV7-9; CDR3: CASSQGIGAGYEQYF
J: TRBJ1-2; V: TRBV29-1; CDR3: CSVEVTTGGRGYTF
J: TRBJ2-3; V: TRBV6-2/TRBV6-3; CDR3: CASRITDTQYF
J: TRBJ2-2; V: TRBV5-1; CDR3: CASSFRTGDPGELFF
J: TRBJ1-4; V: TRBV5-1; CDR3: CASSLIGQGSSEKLFF
J: TRBJ2-7; V: TRBV20-1; CDR3: CSAAPGQGDSYEQYF
J: TRBJ2-2; V: TRBV7-2; CDR3: CASSRRTARWAGELFF
J: TRBJ2-2; V: TRBV7-3; CDR3: CASSLGGLPSGGELFF
J: TRBJ1-2; V: TRBV10-3; CDR3: CAIRGEQLMSHTF
J: TRBJ1-2; V: TRBV20-1; CDR3: CSAPNLANYGYTF
J: TRBJ2-3; V: TRBV9; CDR3: CASSPRRGAAYFTDTQYF
J: TRBJ1-5; V: TRBV5-1; CDR3: CASSLGTPSNQPQHF
J: TRBJ1-4; V: TRBV25-1; CDR3: CASRRGARSTATNEKLFF
J: TRBJ2-1; V: TRBV7-9; CDR3: CASSSVGTGIYNEQFF
J: TRBJ2-2; V: TRBV12-3/TRBV12-4; CDR3: CASSFRQGTGELFF
J: TRBJ2-7; V: TRBV30; CDR3: CAWSAGTAFYEQYF
J: TRBJ1-6; V: TRBV12-3/TRBV12-4; CDR3: CASSLGQTVHF
J: TRBJ1-5; V: TRBV11-2; CDR3: CASSLELRRRLSNQPQHF
J: TRBJ2-2; V: TRBV23-1; CDR3: CASSLSPNRGNTGELFF
J: TRBJ2-1; V: TRBV7-9; CDR3: CASSPSVSSEQFF